The present T cell receptor beta chain was sequenced within a study of OX40 agonist ivuxolimab in advanced cancers. Clones were read by immunoSEQ multiplex PCR, and TCRdb kept only the in-frame ones, dropping some. The data contain 70,000 or so clones, 87% of them singletons. The V and J ends lost 3 bases and 3 bases respectively, with 16 bases between them. The CDR3 loop spans 15 amino acids. The germline V gene has CDR1 SGHDT and CDR2 YYEEEE. This TCR was recovered from an adult with an advanced solid tumor such as melanoma, head and neck, liver or kidney cancer. The chain combines TRBV5-6 with TRBJ2-7; D ambiguous. The sample here was CD4+ or CD8+ T cells sorted from blood, taken in a trial of the OX40 agonist ivuxolimab. In DNA, the CDR3 is TGTGCCAGCAGCTCACTACCCCGAGCCTACTACGAGCAGTACTTC. Translating it yields CASSSLPRAYYEQYF.